This TCR beta chain came from a study of T cell responses to AZD1222 COVID-19 vaccine. Study outcomes and limitations: Unmutated variant regions reportedly attract nearly half of all spike-specific TCRs. At 160-218 and 743-854, vaccine-associated CD4 TCRs were dominant, and they spanned spike. Clonal diversity was possibly underestimated, and white British individuals and females predominated among donors.

Assay used: immunoSEQ multiplex PCR; TCRdb lists only in-frame clones, some missing. The sample has 100,000 to 120,000 clones; 94% are singletons. This clone appeared a few times. Its antigen is unidentified. This CDR3 has 18 amino acids. V lost 0 bases and J lost 2, with 18 bases in between. Germline loops: CDR1 LNHNV, CDR2 YYDKDF (reference sequence). The chain links TRBV15 to TRBJ2-3; D tentatively reads TRBD1 or TRBD2 (5 bases each). Sample: peripheral blood, taken 28 days after the second AZD1222 dose. The sequence derives from an adult who received the AZD1222 COVID-19 vaccine. CDR3 nucleotides: TGTGCCACCAGCAGAGATCGGTATCGGGGACCACTCACAGATACGCAGTATTTT. As protein: CATSRDRYRGPLTDTQYF. The full variable domain, in which reference TRBV15 and TRBJ2-3 provide the parts outside the CDR3, is DAMVIQNPRYQVTQFGKPVTLSCSQTLNHNVMYWYQQKSSQAPKLLFHYYDKDFNNEADTPDNFQSRRPNTSFCFLDIRSPGLGDTAMYLCATSRDRYRGPLTDTQYFGPGTRLTVL.